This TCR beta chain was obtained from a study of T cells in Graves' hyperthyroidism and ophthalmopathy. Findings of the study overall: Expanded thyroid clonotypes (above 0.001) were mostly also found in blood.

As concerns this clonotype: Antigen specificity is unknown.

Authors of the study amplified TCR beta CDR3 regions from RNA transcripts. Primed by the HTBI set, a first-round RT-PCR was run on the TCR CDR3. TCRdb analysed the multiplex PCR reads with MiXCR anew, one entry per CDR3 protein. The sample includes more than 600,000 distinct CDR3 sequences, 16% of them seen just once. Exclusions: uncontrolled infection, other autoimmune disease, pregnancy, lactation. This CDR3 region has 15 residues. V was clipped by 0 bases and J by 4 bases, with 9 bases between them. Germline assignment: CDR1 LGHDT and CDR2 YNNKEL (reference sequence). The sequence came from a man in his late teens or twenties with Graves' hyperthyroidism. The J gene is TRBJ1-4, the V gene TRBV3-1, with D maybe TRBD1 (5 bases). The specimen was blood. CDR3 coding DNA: TGTGCCAGCAGCCAAGATCAAGGGGTTAATGAAAAACTGTTTTTT. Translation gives CASSQDQGVNEKLFF.